Listed here are 26 T cell receptor beta chains from one sample, sequenced in a study of T cell responses to AZD1222 COVID-19 vaccine. TCRdb keeps only in-frame clones here, not all; method: immunoSEQ multiplex PCR. Among 95,000 to 110,000 clones listed, roughly 88% were seen once. The sample in question was peripheral blood, obtained on day 0 of AZD1222 vaccination. All receptors come from an adult in good health.

The chain recombines TRBV6-2 or TRBV6-3 with TRBJ2-6; 8 nucleotides align to TRBD1. The V segment lost 7 bases and the J segment 4 bases; nucleotides outside the gene matches: 12. Germline CDR1 MNHEY, CDR2 SVGEGT. The CDR3 is 17 amino acids. This CDR3 reads CASTPGQGLEGANVLTF. In DNA, the CDR3 is TGTGCCAGCACCCCCGGACAGGGCTTGGAAGGGGCCAACGTCCTGACTTTC.

This clone was seen only once. The V gene is TRBV24-1, the J gene TRBJ2-2, with 10 bases fitting TRBD1. Trimming cost V 3 bases and J 5 bases; bases outside gene matches: 11. Germline V lookup: CDR1 KGHDR, CDR2 SFDVKD. The CDR3 covers 18 residues. The CDR3 loop is CATSDTPGQGTGTGELFF. The DNA for the CDR3 is TGTGCCACCAGTGATACACCGGGACAGGGGACGGGAACCGGGGAGCTGTTTTTT.

The CDR3 nucleotides are TGTGCCAGCTCACTACTCAGGGAATTCCAAGAGACCCAGTACTTC. This gives the protein CASSLLREFQETQYF. The chain couples TRBV18 to TRBJ2-5; D may be TRBD1 (5 bases). Germline V CDR1 and CDR2: KGHSH, LQKENI. The CDR3 covers 15 residues. V lost 4 bases to trimming and J lost 1 base, with 13 bases between them.

This clone was seen only a few times. This rearrangement joins TRBV9 to TRBJ2-7, with 7 bases that match TRBD2. J lost 5 bases, V lost 0 bases, and 2 bases had no gene match. CDR3 length: 13 residues. In germline, CDR1 is SGDLS, CDR2 YYNGEE. The CDR3 bases are TGTGCCAGCAGCGTAGGGGAGGGCAACGAGCAGTACTTC. This gives the protein CASSVGEGNEQYF. The whole variable domain, filled in from reference TRBV9 and TRBJ2-7, reads DSGVTQTPKHLITATGQRVTLRCSPRSGDLSVYWYQQSLDQGLQFLIQYYNGEERAKGNILERFSAQQFPDLHSELNLSSLELGDSALYFCASSVGEGNEQYFGPGTRLTVT.

The V call is TRBV6-5, the J call TRBJ1-5, with D possibly being TRBD1 (5 bases). Germline CDR1 reads MNHEY; CDR2 reads SVGAGI. Trimming shortened V by 6 bases and J by 4 bases, and 16 bases separated the two germline ends. This CDR3 contains 15 residues. CDR3: CASRETVGRNQPQHF. The CDR3 nucleotides read TGTGCCAGCAGGGAGACAGTGGGGAGGAATCAGCCCCAGCATTTT.

CDR3: CASSVVSGAGGYTF. Written as DNA, the CDR3 is TGTGCCAGCAGCGTAGTATCGGGGGCGGGTGGCTACACCTTC. The chain couples TRBV9 to TRBJ1-2; maybe TRBD1 (6 bases). V lost 0 bases to trimming and J lost 7 bases, with 13 bases between them. CDR1 is SGDLS, CDR2 YYNGEE, per germline. This CDR3 has 14 amino acids.

CDR3 residues: CASSAPGTSGGLYQETQYF. The DNA for the CDR3 is TGTGCCAGCAGTGCTCCCGGGACTAGCGGGGGGCTGTACCAAGAGACCCAGTACTTC. The J gene is TRBJ2-5, the V gene TRBV6-1; 15 bases align to TRBD2. After removal of 4 bases from V and 0 bases from J, the junction contained 9 bases not matched to a gene. This CDR3 has 19 amino acids. Germline CDR1 is MNHNS and CDR2 is SASEGT.

This clone has only one observation. This chain links TRBV5-5 with TRBJ2-5; 9 bases agree with TRBD1. V lost 1 base and J lost 2; bases outside the gene matches: 3. The CDR3 is 15 amino acids. CDR1 and CDR2 from the germline V gene are SGHKS and YYEKEE (reference sequence). CDR3 sequence: CASSLRTGVQETQYF. The CDR3, as DNA: TGTGCCAGCAGCTTGAGGACAGGGGTTCAAGAGACCCAGTACTTC.

The chain uses TRBV6-5 and TRBJ2-7; unclear D gene. Trimming took off 1 base at V and 4 bases at J, with 11 bases between the two ends. The germline V gene has CDR1 MNHEY and CDR2 SVGAGI. The length of the CDR3 is 14 residues. Written as DNA, the CDR3 is TGTGCCAGCAGTTACTACCAGAATTCGTACGAGCAGTACTTC. This sequence encodes CASSYYQNSYEQYF.

The rearrangement links TRBV7-2 to TRBJ1-2; D is ambiguous. Deletions cut 5 bases from V and 2 bases from J, with 12 bases between. The CDR3 totals 14 residues. Germline loops: CDR1 SGHTA, CDR2 FQGNSA. CDR3 sequence: CASSPYLTNYGYTF. The CDR3 nucleotides read TGTGCCAGCAGCCCCTACCTTACGAACTATGGCTACACCTTC.

This clone was picked up one time. The V and J genes are TRBV14 and TRBJ2-7; D not certain. Germline CDR1 SGHDN, CDR2 FVKESK. Trimming shortened V by 1 base and J by 3 bases, and 7 bases separated the two germline ends. This CDR3 has 13 residues. The CDR3 spells CASSQVSGYEQYF. Written as DNA, the CDR3 is TGTGCCAGCAGCCAAGTGTCAGGCTACGAGCAGTACTTC.

The chain employs TRBV10-2 and TRBJ1-4; 7 bases are shared with TRBD1. The germline gives CDR1 WSHSY, CDR2 SAAADI. Losses at the gene ends were 6 bases for V and 7 bases for J; bases not matched to a gene: 8. The CDR3 runs 14 residues. The CDR3 is CASRPQGGSEKLFF. The CDR3 DNA reads as TGCGCCAGCAGGCCCCAGGGGGGGAGTGAAAAACTGTTTTTT.

The chain couples TRBV15 to TRBJ2-4; perhaps TRBD2 as D (6 bases). Germline V gene lookup returns CDR1 LNHNV and CDR2 YYDKDF (reference sequence). V was cut by 4 bases and J by 0 bases, with 7 bases left in between. The CDR3 sequence is 14 residues long. The CDR3 DNA sequence: TGTGCCACCAGCAAGCGGGTAGCCAAAAACATTCAGTACTTC. Its translation: CATSKRVAKNIQYF. Full variable domain (missing parts from reference TRBV15 and TRBJ2-4): DAMVIQNPRYQVTQFGKPVTLSCSQTLNHNVMYWYQQKSSQAPKLLFHYYDKDFNNEADTPDNFQSRRPNTSFCFLDIRSPGLGDTAMYLCATSKRVAKNIQYFGAGTRLSVL.

CDR3 residues: CASSPPDRFYEQYF. CDR3 sequence (DNA): TGCGCCAGCAGCCCCCCTGACAGATTCTACGAGCAGTACTTC. The rearrangement joins TRBV5-1 to TRBJ2-7; D may be TRBD1 (5 bases). V lost 4 bases and J 3 bases, leaving 14 bases between the germline ends. This CDR3 contains 14 residues. From germline, CDR1 is SGHRS and CDR2 YFSETQ.

The gene calls are TRBV19 and TRBJ1-2; 8 nucleotides line up with TRBD1. Germline CDR1 LNHDA, CDR2 SQIVND (reference sequence). The CDR3 runs 16 residues. The J segment lost 0 bases and the V segment lost 3 bases, leaving 6 bases of the junction unmatched. The CDR3 spells CASSIGVQGANYGYTF. The CDR3 bases are TGTGCCAGTAGTATCGGAGTACAGGGGGCTAACTATGGCTACACCTTC.

DNA for the CDR3: TGTGCCAGCTCAGAGACCGACAGGTACTACGAGCAGTACTTC. This translates into CASSETDRYYEQYF. The J gene is TRBJ2-7, the V gene TRBV18; TRBD1 is a possible D gene (6 bases). Germline V gene data show CDR1 as KGHSH and CDR2 as LQKENI. Trimming pared 5 bases from V and 3 bases from J, leaving 14 bases between. CDR3 length equals 14 residues.

In DNA, the CDR3 is TGTGCCAGCGGGAGGGGTTATGAGGAGACCCAGTACTTC. It yields the protein CASGRGYEETQYF. This chain uses TRBV7-2 with TRBJ2-5, with 7 nucleotides matching TRBD2. V shed 8 bases and J 5 bases; nucleotides not matched to a gene: 8. Germline CDR1 reads SGHTA; CDR2 reads FQGNSA. CDR3 length: 13 amino acids.

CDR3 in amino acids: CASSQDPGSETQYF. The CDR3 coding sequence is TGTGCCAGCAGCCAAGATCCCGGATCAGAGACCCAGTACTTC. V and J are TRBV3-1 (or the pseudogene TRBV3-2) and TRBJ2-5; D is uncertain. V was pared by 0 bases and J by 4 bases, with 9 bases between. Germline-derived CDR1 and CDR2 are LGHDT and YNNKEL (reference sequence). This CDR3 region has 14 residues.

The chain joins TRBV7-9 to TRBJ1-3; D gene uncertain. V was trimmed by 6 bases and J by 0 bases, leaving 6 bases between them. Germline CDR1 reads SEHNR; CDR2 reads FQNEAQ (reference sequence). The CDR3 has 13 amino acids. The CDR3 coding sequence is TGTGCCAGCAGGGTTAGCTCTGGAAACACCATATATTTT. It yields the protein CASRVSSGNTIYF.

The rearrangement joins TRBV5-6 to TRBJ1-2; a weak D match, TRBD1 (5 bases). V was cut by 4 bases and J by 7 bases, with 26 bases left in between. The CDR3 runs to 17 residues. CDR1 is SGHDT, CDR2 YYEEEE, per germline. CDR3 in amino acids: CASSDKSIFQGGAGYTF. The CDR3 region has the DNA TGTGCCAGCAGCGACAAATCTATATTTCAGGGAGGCGCTGGCTACACCTTC.

The chain links TRBV5-1 to TRBJ1-3; the D is unclear. Germline V gene data show CDR1 as SGHRS and CDR2 as YFSETQ. Between the trimmed V and J ends, which lost 2 bases and 1 base, there was a span of 10 bases. This CDR3 region has 15 residues. The CDR3, as DNA: TGCGCCAGCAGCTTCGACGGGTCATCTGGAAACACCATATATTTT. Translated: CASSFDGSSGNTIYF.

This clone was found once. This chain links TRBV5-1 with TRBJ2-1; 13 positions agree with TRBD2. The V gene's germline CDR1 is SGHRS and CDR2 YFSETQ. The CDR3 is 14 amino acids. V dropped 6 bases and J dropped 7; count of bases not matched to a gene: 4. DNA for the CDR3: TGCGCCAGCATTGGGGGACTAGCGGGGAATGAGCAGTTCTTC. The encoded protein is CASIGGLAGNEQFF.

This sequence joins TRBV6-5 and TRBJ2-7; D is possibly TRBD1 or TRBD2 (5 bases each). Germline V gene data show CDR1 as MNHEY and CDR2 as SVGAGI. V shed 2 bases and J shed 3 bases, with 11 bases lying between them. There are 14 residues in the CDR3. CDR3 DNA sequence: TGTGCCAGCAGTTACGGGACGGGGAACTACGAGCAGTACTTC. Its translation is CASSYGTGNYEQYF.

The CDR3 sequence: CASSSEQGIGSPLHF. The CDR3 region has the DNA TGTGCCAGCAGTTCAGAACAGGGGATAGGTTCACCCCTCCACTTT. V and J are TRBV7-9 and TRBJ1-6, with 7 bases that match TRBD1. The CDR3 spans 15 residues. From germline, CDR1 is SEHNR and CDR2 FQNEAQ (reference sequence). J was trimmed by 9 bases and V by 6 bases; bases with no gene match: 11.

The J gene is TRBJ1-5, the V gene TRBV12-3 or TRBV12-4; tentatively, D is TRBD1 (5 bases). V lost 6 bases to trimming and J lost 5 bases, with 11 bases between them. The CDR3 length is 13 residues. CDR3 nucleotides: TGTGCCAGCAGCCTTGGGGGAGATCAGCCCCAGCATTTT. Protein: CASSLGGDQPQHF.

This clone was seen only a few times. The V call is TRBV6-5, the J call TRBJ2-5; the D is unclear. Germline V CDR1 and CDR2: MNHEY, SVGAGI. V gave up 6 bases and J gave up 4 bases, with 12 bases separating them. The CDR3 is made up of 13 amino acids. In DNA form, the CDR3 reads TGTGCCAGCAGCCGCCCCGGTGCAGAGACCCAGTACTTC. As protein: CASSRPGAETQYF.